Shown below are 13 T cell receptor beta chains from a single sample sequenced in a study of neurological immune-mediated disorders. TCRdb reprocessed the 5' RACE reads via MiXCR and lists one record per CDR3 protein. The sample gives 90,000 to 150,000 distinct CDR3 sequences, 3.2% of which show up once; over 1% is in the top ten. The sequencing input was PBMCs. Receptors were obtained from a woman in her thirties with multiple sclerosis.

Note on this clonotype: A much more abundant neighbour one base away suggests this may be a read error. The chain recombines TRBV5-5 with TRBJ2-7; TRBD1 might be the D (5 bases). Trimming left V 0 bases short and J 10 bases short, with 20 bases between. The CDR3 spans 15 residues. CDR1 is SGHKS, CDR2 YYEKEE, per germline (reference sequence). The CDR3 sequence: CASSLERVSRQNQYF. The CDR3 region has the DNA TGTGCCAGCAGCTTGGAGCGAGTTAGCCGACAGAACCAGTACTTC.

Concerning this clonotype: A read error may be the cause here, since a much bigger clone is one base away. This chain joins TRBV2 and TRBJ2-7; 8 nucleotides agree with TRBD2. CDR3 length: 14 residues. From germline, CDR1 is SNHLY and CDR2 FYNNEI. CDR3 coding DNA: TGTGTCAGCCGGGAGGGCACGCCGGGTTCCGAGCAGTACTTC. It is translated as CVSREGTPGSEQYF.

This clonotype turned up a few times. The V call is TRBV27, the J call TRBJ1-1; D perhaps matches TRBD1 (5 bases). The V and J ends lost 7 bases and 2 bases respectively, with 20 bases between them. There are 16 residues in the CDR3. Germline CDR1 reads MNHEY; CDR2 reads SMNVEV (reference sequence). In nucleotides, the CDR3 is TGTGCCAGCAAACTTTCCCAGGGCAGGAGAAACACTGAAGCTTTCTTT. It encodes CASKLSQGRRNTEAFF.

This clonotype was counted many times. V is TRBV20-1 and J is TRBJ2-2, with D tentatively TRBD2 (7 bases). The CDR3 totals 13 residues. CDR1 is DFQATT, CDR2 SNEGSKA, per germline (reference sequence). The V end lost 1 base, the J end lost 6 bases, and 9 bases lay between the germline ends. The CDR3 sequence: CSARVGGPGELFF. CDR3 nucleotide sequence: TGCAGTGCTAGAGTCGGGGGGCCCGGGGAGCTGTTTTTT.

This clonotype was recorded at least ten times. This chain links TRBV5-1 with TRBJ2-3; 7 bases agree with TRBD1. Germline V lookup: CDR1 SGHRS, CDR2 YFSETQ. The CDR3 has 15 residues. The trim removed 3 bases at V and 3 bases at J, leaving 7 bases unmatched. For the CDR3, the DNA is TGCGCCAGCAGCTGGACAGGTTCTGAGACAGATACGCAGTATTTT. It specifies CASSWTGSETDTQYF.

About this clonotype: A much larger clone differs by one base, so this may be a read error. J is TRBJ2-7 and V is TRBV13; 9 positions match TRBD1. CDR3 length: 15 residues. Germline V gene sequence: CDR1 PRHDT, CDR2 FYEKMQ (reference sequence). The CDR3 is CAISLSGQGQYEQYF. As DNA, the CDR3 is TGTGCCATCAGCTTATCGGGACAGGGACAATACGAGCAGTACTTC. The whole variable domain, filled in from reference TRBV13 and TRBJ2-7, reads AAGVIQSPRHLIKEKRETATLKCYPIPRHDTVYWYQQGPGQDPQFLISFYEKMQSDKGSIPDRFSAQQFSDYHSELNMSSLELGDSALYFCAISLSGQGQYEQYFGPGTRLTVT.

This chain uses TRBV10-1 with TRBJ2-5, with TRBD1 matching over 7 bases. CDR1 and CDR2 (germline): WNHNN, SYGVQD (reference sequence). The V segment lost 3 bases and the J segment 4 bases; nucleotides outside the gene matches: 5. The CDR3 sequence is 14 residues long. CDR3 sequence (DNA): TGCGCCAGCAGTGAAGGGGGCCCCACAGAGACCCAGTACTTC. Translating gives CASSEGGPTETQYF.

This clonotype has a count of ten or more. This chain joins TRBV13 and TRBJ2-7; 8 nucleotides align to TRBD1. The CDR3 covers 15 residues. The V gene end was trimmed by 3 bases and the J gene end by 2 bases; junction bases not matched to a gene: 6. Germline V gene data show CDR1 as PRHDT and CDR2 as FYEKMQ (reference sequence). CDR3 DNA: TGTGCCAGCAGCTTTGGCGGACAGGGTACCTACGAGCAGTACTTC. It specifies CASSFGGQGTYEQYF.

This clonotype has just a few counts. The chain has TRBV7-2 and TRBJ1-5, with a weak D call TRBD1 (6 bases). Trimming removed 4 bases at V and 5 bases at J, with 18 bases between. This CDR3 spans 16 amino acids. The germline V gene has CDR1 SGHTA and CDR2 FQGNSA. CDR3 nucleotides: TGTGCCAGCAGCTGGGTGTTGGGGGGCCTGGATCAGCCCCAGCATTTT. Protein sequence: CASSWVLGGLDQPQHF.

This clonotype was counted only a few times. The rearrangement links TRBV6-1 to TRBJ1-1; possible D gene TRBD1, 6 bases. With 6 bases removed from V and 5 bases from J, the gap between germline ends came to 25 bases. Germline CDR1 reads MNHNS; CDR2 reads SASEGT. The CDR3 is 17 residues long. CDR3 nucleotide sequence: TGTGCCAGCAGACTAGGGGGTATTGACAGCCCGATTACTGAAGCTTTCTTT. This gives the protein CASRLGGIDSPITEAFF.

This clonotype was recorded at least ten times. The gene calls are TRBV7-8 and TRBJ2-5; 7 bases line up with TRBD1. The V and J ends lost 2 bases and 1 base, in that order; junction bases with no gene match: 16. The CDR3 extends over 19 amino acids. Per germline, CDR1 SGHVS and CDR2 FQNEAQ. The CDR3 protein is CASSLIETGRIGPQETQYF. In DNA, the CDR3 is TGTGCCAGCAGCTTAATAGAGACAGGGAGAATAGGGCCCCAAGAGACCCAGTACTTC.

This clonotype was seen many times. The chain combines TRBV20-1 with TRBJ2-5, with unresolved D. This CDR3 contains 13 residues. Germline-derived CDR1 and CDR2 are DFQATT and SNEGSKA (reference sequence). Trimming left V 3 bases short and J 2 bases short, with 10 bases between. Here the CDR3 reads CSASVLIQETQYF. The CDR3 nucleotides read TGCAGTGCTAGTGTCCTAATTCAAGAGACCCAGTACTTC.

This clonotype was seen many times. Compared with germline, one end of the junction differs, possibly owing to a read error. This sequence joins TRBV15 and TRBJ2-7; D ambiguous. The germline V gene has CDR1 LNHNV and CDR2 YYDKDF (reference sequence). CDR3 length: 13 residues. This CDR3 reads CATSVSTVEPPGF. As DNA, the CDR3 is TGTGCCACCAGCGTTTCGACGGTGGAGCCCCCCGGCTTC. Full variable domain (rest looked up from reference TRBV15 and TRBJ2-7): DAMVIQNPRYQVTQFGKPVTLSCSQTLNHNVMYWYQQKSSQAPKLLFHYYDKDFNNEADTPDNFQSRRPNTSFCFLDIRSPGLGDTAMYLCATSVSTVEPPGFGPGTRLTVT.